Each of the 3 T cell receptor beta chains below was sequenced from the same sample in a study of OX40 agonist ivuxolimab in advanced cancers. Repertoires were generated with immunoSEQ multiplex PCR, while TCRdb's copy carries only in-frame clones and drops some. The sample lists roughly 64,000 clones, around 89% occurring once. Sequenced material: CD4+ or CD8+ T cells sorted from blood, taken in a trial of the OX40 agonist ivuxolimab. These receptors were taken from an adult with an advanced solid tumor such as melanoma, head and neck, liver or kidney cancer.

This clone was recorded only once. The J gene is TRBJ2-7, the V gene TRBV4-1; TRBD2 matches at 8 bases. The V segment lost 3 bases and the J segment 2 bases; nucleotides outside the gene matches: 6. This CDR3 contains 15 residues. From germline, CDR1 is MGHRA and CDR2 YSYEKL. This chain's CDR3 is CASSHAGGATYEQYF. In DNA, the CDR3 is TGCGCCAGCAGCCACGCCGGGGGGGCAACCTACGAGCAGTACTTC.

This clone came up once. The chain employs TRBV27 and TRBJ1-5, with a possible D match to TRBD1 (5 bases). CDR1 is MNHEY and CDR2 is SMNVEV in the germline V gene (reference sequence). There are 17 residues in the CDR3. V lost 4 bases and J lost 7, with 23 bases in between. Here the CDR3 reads CASSSSGGGGPWQPQHF. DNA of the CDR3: TGTGCCAGCAGTTCTTCCGGGGGAGGCGGGCCATGGCAGCCCCAGCATTTT.

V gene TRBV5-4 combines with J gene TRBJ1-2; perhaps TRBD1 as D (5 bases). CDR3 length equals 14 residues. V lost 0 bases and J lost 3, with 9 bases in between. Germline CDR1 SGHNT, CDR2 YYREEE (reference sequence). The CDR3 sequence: CASSLDGTDYGYTF. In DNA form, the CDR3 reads TGTGCCAGCAGCTTGGACGGGACGGACTATGGCTACACCTTC.